Given below is one T cell receptor beta chain in context. The data belong to a study of T cell changes during pregnancy in multiple sclerosis. With 2 bases removed from V and 7 bases from J, the gap between germline ends came to 17 bases. The CDR3 runs to 15 residues. CDR1 and CDR2 (germline): MNHNY, SVGAGI (reference sequence). Assay used: immunoSEQ multiplex PCR; TCRdb lists only in-frame clones, some missing. The sample includes 70,000 to 80,000 clones, approximately 92% of them seen just once. The TCR comes from a female donor with multiple sclerosis, enrolled in a pregnancy study. The sample in question was peripheral blood, obtained in the first trimester of pregnancy. V usage is TRBV6-6 and J usage is TRBJ2-5; D unresolved. For the CDR3, the DNA is TGTGCCAGCAGTTACACGGAGACGGTTCCGTGGACCCAGTACTTC. Encoded protein: CASSYTETVPWTQYF.